This T cell receptor (beta chain) originates from a study of blood T cell repertoires in COVID-19. For the study at large: Sample material is recorded as cDNA or gDNA derived from T cells, B-cell-depleted T cells, or PBMCs.

Germline values: CDR1 ENHRY, CDR2 SYGVKD. V was shortened by 6 bases and J by 8 bases, with 16 bases between the two germline ends. The CDR3 has 14 amino acids. TCRdb's table, derived via immunoSEQ multiplex PCR, lists solely in-frame clones and lacks some. The sample lists over 250,000 clones; about nine tenths were seen once. The chain uses TRBV10-3 and TRBJ1-4; D perhaps matches TRBD1 (5 bases). Sequencing was carried out using PBMCs or T cells enriched from blood (not recorded which). The receptor comes from a woman in her 50s who had recovered from COVID-19. The CDR3 sequence: CAIRGANGGEKLFF. The CDR3 nucleotides are TGTGCCATCAGAGGGGCTAACGGTGGGGAAAAACTGTTTTTT.